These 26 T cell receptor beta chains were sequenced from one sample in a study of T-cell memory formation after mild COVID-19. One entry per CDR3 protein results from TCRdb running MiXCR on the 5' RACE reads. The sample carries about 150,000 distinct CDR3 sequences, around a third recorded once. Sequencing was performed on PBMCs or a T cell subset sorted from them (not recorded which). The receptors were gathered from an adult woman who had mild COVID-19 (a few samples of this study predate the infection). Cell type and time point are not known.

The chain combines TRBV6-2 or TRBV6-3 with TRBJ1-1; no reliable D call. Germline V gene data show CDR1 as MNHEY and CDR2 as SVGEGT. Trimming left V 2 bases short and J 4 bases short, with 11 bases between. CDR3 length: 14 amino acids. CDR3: CASSYGRGGTEAFF. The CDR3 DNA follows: TGTGCCAGCAGTTACGGGCGGGGTGGCACTGAAGCTTTCTTT.

CDR3 coding DNA: TGCAGCGCCCAAAATCCCGGGACAGGTCGCACCGGGGAGCTGTTTTTT. Amino acid sequence: CSAQNPGTGRTGELFF. V usage is TRBV29-1 and J usage is TRBJ2-2; 8 bases match TRBD1. Germline V CDR1 and CDR2: SQVTM, ANQGSEA. The CDR3 is 16 amino acids. The V gene end was trimmed by 7 bases and the J gene end by 4 bases; junction bases not matched to a gene: 14.

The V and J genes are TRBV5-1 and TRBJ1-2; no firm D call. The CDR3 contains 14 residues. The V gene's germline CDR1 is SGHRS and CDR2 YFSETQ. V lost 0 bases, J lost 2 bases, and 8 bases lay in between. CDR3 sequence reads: CASSLGATNYGYTF. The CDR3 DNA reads TGCGCCAGCAGCTTGGGGGCAACAAACTATGGCTACACCTTC.

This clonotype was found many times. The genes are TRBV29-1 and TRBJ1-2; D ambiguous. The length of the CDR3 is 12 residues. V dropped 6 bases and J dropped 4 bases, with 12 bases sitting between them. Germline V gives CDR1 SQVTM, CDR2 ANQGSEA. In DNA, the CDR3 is TGCAGCGTCGTTGACGGATTCTATGGCTACACCTTC. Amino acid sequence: CSVVDGFYGYTF.

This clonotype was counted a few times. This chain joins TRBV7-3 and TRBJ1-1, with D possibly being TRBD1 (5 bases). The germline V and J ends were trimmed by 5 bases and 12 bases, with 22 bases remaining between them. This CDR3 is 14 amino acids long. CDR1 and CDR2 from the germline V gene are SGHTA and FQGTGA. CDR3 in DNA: TGTGCCAGCAGCACCGGGTCCGGGGCAGCGCACCCTTTCTTT. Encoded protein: CASSTGSGAAHPFF.

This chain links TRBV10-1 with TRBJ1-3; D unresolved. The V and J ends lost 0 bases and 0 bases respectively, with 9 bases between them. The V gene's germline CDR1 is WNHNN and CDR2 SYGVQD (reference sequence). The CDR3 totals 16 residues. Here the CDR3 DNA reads TGCGCCAGCAGTGAGTCGACGGCAGTCTCTGGAAACACCATATATTTT. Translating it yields CASSESTAVSGNTIYF.

CDR3 DNA sequence: TGCGCCAGCAGCCCCTTTTTAACGGACAGACCGAACACCGGGGAGCTGTTTTTT. Its protein is CASSPFLTDRPNTGELFF. This chain connects TRBV5-1 to TRBJ2-2, with D possibly being TRBD1 (6 bases). This CDR3 contains 18 residues. Looked up from germline, CDR1 is SGHRS and CDR2 is YFSETQ. The ends were cut back, 4 bases at V and 0 bases at J, with 19 bases in the middle. Together with reference TRBV5-1 and TRBJ2-2, the CDR3 gives the full variable domain: KAGVTQTPRYLIKTRGQQVTLSCSPISGHRSVSWYQQTPGQGLQFLFEYFSETQRNKGNFPGRFSGRQFSNSRSEMNVSTLELGDSALYLCASSPFLTDRPNTGELFFGEGSRLTVL.

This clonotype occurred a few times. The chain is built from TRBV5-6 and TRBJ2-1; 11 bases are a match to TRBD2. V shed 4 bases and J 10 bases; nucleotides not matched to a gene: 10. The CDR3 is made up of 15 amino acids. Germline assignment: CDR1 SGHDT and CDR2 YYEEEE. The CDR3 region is CASSPRLAGIGEQFF. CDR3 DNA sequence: TGTGCCAGCAGCCCCCGACTAGCGGGAATAGGGGAGCAGTTCTTC.

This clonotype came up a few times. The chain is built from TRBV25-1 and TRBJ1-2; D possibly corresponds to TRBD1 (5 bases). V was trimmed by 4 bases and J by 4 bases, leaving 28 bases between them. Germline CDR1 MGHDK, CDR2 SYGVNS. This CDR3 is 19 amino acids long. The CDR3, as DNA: TGTGCCAGCAGTGCGCTTTACCCTCCCCTGGGGGGACGCTTCTATGGCTACACCTTC. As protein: CASSALYPPLGGRFYGYTF.

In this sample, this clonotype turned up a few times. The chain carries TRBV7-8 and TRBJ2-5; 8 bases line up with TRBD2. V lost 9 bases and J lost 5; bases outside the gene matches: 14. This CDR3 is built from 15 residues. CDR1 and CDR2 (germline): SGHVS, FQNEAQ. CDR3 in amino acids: CASSAERGPVETQYF. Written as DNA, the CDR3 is TGTGCCAGTTCTGCCGAGCGGGGGCCGGTGGAGACCCAGTACTTC.

The CDR3 sequence is CSAPPEGSGETQYF. CDR3 sequence (DNA): TGCAGTGCTCCCCCTGAGGGGTCGGGAGAGACCCAGTACTTC. The V gene is TRBV20-1, the J gene TRBJ2-5; D is tentatively TRBD1 or TRBD2 (5 bases each). The CDR3 has 14 amino acids. The germline CDR1 and CDR2 sequences are DFQATT and SNEGSKA (reference sequence). The V and J ends lost 5 bases and 4 bases respectively, with 17 bases between them.

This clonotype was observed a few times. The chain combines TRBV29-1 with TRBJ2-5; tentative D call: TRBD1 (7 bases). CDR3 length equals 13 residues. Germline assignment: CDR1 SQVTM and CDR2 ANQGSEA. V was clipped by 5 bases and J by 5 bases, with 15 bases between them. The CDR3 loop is CSVTTGAGETQYF. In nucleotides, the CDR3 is TGCAGCGTTACCACAGGGGCGGGGGAGACCCAGTACTTC.

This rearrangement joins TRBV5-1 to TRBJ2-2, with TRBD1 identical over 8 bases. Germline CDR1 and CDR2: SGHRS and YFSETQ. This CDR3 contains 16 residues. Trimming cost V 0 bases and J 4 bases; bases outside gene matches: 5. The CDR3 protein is CASSLGPDRVTGELFF. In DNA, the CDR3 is TGCGCCAGCAGCTTGGGTCCGGACAGGGTCACCGGGGAGCTGTTTTTT.

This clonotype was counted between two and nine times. CDR3 sequence reads: CASSRRTDTEAFF. CDR3 DNA: TGTGCCAGCAGCCGCCGGACAGACACTGAAGCTTTCTTT. The chain couples TRBV7-3 to TRBJ1-1, with D perhaps TRBD1 (6 bases). This CDR3 is 13 amino acids long. Germline CDR1 SGHTA, CDR2 FQGTGA. The V gene lost 5 bases and the J gene lost 3 bases, with 10 bases spanning the gap.

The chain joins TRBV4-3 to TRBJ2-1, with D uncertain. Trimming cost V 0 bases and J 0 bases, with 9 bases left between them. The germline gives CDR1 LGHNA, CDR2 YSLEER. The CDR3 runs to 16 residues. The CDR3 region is CASSQDREFSYNEQFF. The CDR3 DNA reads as TGCGCCAGCAGCCAAGACCGTGAATTCTCCTACAATGAGCAGTTCTTC.

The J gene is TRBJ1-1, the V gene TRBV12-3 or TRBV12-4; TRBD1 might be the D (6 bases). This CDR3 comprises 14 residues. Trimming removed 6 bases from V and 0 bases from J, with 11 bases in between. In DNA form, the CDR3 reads TGTGCCAGCAGGATCGACAGGCTGAACACTGAAGCTTTCTTT. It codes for CASRIDRLNTEAFF.

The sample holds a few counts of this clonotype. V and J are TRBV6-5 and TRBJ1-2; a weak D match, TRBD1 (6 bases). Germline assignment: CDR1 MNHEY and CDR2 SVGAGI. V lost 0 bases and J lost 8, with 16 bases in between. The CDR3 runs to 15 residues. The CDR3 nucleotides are TGTGCCAGCAGTTACTCGACGGGGGGCGTGGGAGGCTACACCTTC. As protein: CASSYSTGGVGGYTF.

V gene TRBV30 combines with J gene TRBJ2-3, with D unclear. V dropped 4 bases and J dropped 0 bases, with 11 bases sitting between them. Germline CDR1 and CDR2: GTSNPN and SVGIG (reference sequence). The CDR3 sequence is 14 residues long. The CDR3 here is CAWTSGPSTDTQYF. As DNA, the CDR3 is TGTGCCTGGACATCCGGACCCAGCACAGATACGCAGTATTTT.

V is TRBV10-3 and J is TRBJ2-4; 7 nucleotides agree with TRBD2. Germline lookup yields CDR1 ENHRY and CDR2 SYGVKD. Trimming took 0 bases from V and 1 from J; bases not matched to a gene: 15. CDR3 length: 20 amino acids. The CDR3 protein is CAISESMGGPIGRAKNIQYF. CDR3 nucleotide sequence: TGTGCCATCAGTGAGTCGATGGGAGGGCCGATCGGGAGGGCCAAAAACATTCAGTACTTC.

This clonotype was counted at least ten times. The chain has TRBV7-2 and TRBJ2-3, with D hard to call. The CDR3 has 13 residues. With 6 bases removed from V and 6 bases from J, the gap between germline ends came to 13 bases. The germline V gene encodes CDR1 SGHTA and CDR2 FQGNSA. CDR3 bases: TGTGCCAGCAGACTTGGAACTTTGGATACGCAGTATTTT. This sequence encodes CASRLGTLDTQYF.

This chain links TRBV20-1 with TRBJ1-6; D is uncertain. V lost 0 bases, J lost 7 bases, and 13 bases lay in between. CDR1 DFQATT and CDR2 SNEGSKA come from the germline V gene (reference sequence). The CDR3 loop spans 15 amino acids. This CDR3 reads CSAREPRWQNSPLHF. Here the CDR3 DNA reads TGCAGTGCTAGAGAACCCAGGTGGCAAAATTCACCCCTCCACTTT.

CDR3 amino acids: CASSLGPGERDYEQYF. The CDR3 DNA sequence: TGTGCCAGCAGCTTAGGGCCGGGGGAGAGGGACTACGAGCAGTACTTC. The chain employs TRBV7-8 and TRBJ2-7; weak D call: TRBD2 (6 bases). CDR3 length: 16 residues. Trimming shortened V by 1 base and J by 3 bases, and 16 bases separated the two germline ends. Germline assignment: CDR1 SGHVS and CDR2 FQNEAQ.

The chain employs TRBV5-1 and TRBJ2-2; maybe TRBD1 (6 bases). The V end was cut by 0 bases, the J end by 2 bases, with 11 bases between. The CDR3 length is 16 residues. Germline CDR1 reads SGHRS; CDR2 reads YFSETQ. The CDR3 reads CASSLEGDLNTGELFF. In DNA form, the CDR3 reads TGCGCCAGCAGCTTGGAGGGGGATTTAAACACCGGGGAGCTGTTTTTT.

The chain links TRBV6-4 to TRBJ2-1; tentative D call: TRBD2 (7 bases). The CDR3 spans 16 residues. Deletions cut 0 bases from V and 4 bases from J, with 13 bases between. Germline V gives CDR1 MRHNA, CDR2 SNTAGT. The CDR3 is CASSDSAKGGYNEQFF. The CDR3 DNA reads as TGTGCCAGCAGTGACTCGGCCAAGGGGGGGTACAATGAGCAGTTCTTC.

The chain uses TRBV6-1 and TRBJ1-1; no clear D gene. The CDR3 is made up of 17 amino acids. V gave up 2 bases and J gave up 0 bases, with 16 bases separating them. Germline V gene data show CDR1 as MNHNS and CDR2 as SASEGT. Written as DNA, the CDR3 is TGTGCCAGCAGTGAACTGATTGGCTTCCCCATGAACACTGAAGCTTTCTTT. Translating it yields CASSELIGFPMNTEAFF.

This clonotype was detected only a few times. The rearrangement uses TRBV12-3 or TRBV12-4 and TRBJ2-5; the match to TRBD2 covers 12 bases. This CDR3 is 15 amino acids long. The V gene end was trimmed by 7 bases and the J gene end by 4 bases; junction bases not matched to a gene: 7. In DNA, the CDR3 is TGTGCCAGCAAAAGGGCGACTAGCGGGGGAGAGACCCAGTACTTC. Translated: CASKRATSGGETQYF.